These 32 T cell receptor beta chains came from one sample sequenced in a study of control samples from healthy donors and cancer patients. Assay used: immunoSEQ multiplex PCR; TCRdb lists only in-frame clones, some missing. The sample includes about 92,000 clones, approximately 78% of them seen just once. Sequenced sample: blood. The source is a woman aged 55 to 70 in good health.

The chain uses TRBV7-9 and TRBJ1-3; D is uncertain. Trimming pared 2 bases from V and 2 bases from J, leaving 10 bases between. This CDR3 comprises 15 residues. Germline V gene sequence: CDR1 SEHNR, CDR2 FQNEAQ (reference sequence). Here the CDR3 DNA reads TGTGCCAGCAGCTTATTTGTGGGGACTGGAAACACCATATATTTT. Amino acids: CASSLFVGTGNTIYF.

This clone was seen just once. This rearrangement joins TRBV4-3 to TRBJ1-2, with TRBD1 identical over 8 bases. Germline values: CDR1 LGHNA, CDR2 YSLEER. This CDR3 has 15 amino acids. V shed 3 bases and J 11 bases; nucleotides not matched to a gene: 14. The CDR3 nucleotides read TGCGCCAGCAGCCAGGCCATTACAGGGGGACCCAAGTACACCTTC. This codes for CASSQAITGGPKYTF.

The rearrangement joins TRBV6-2 or TRBV6-3 to TRBJ2-1, with D perhaps TRBD2 (6 bases). CDR1 is MNHEY, CDR2 SVGEGT, per germline. The ends were cut back, 6 bases at V and 6 bases at J, with 12 bases in the middle. The CDR3 contains 13 residues. CDR3 nucleotides: TGTGCCAGCAGCGTCTTCGGGGGCAATGAGCAGTTCTTC. Translated: CASSVFGGNEQFF.

The J gene is TRBJ1-5, the V gene TRBV4-1, with D unresolved. V was shortened by 4 bases and J by 1 base, with 11 bases between the two germline ends. Per the germline V gene, CDR1 is MGHRA and CDR2 is YSYEKL. The CDR3 is 15 amino acids. The DNA of the CDR3 is TGCGCCAGCAGCCTCCTGGGAGGGAGCAATCAGCCCCAGCATTTT. The encoded protein is CASSLLGGSNQPQHF.

Points on this clone: One junction end does not reproduce the germline sequence, and a read error may be involved. The V and J genes are TRBV4-3 and TRBJ1-2; D is uncertain. The CDR3 is 13 residues long. CDR1 is LGHNA, CDR2 YSLEER, per germline. In nucleotides, the CDR3 is TGCGCCAGCAGCCAAGTGGCACATGGCTGGATTCGGTGG. Translated: CASSQVAHGWIRW.

J is TRBJ2-1 and V is TRBV10-1; TRBD2 matches 12 bases. CDR1 WNHNN and CDR2 SYGVQD come from the germline V gene (reference sequence). This CDR3 spans 17 amino acids. Trimming removed 5 bases from V and 1 base from J; junction bases left unmatched: 6. In DNA form, the CDR3 reads TGCGCCAGCAGTACCGAGACTAGCGGGAGATCCTACAATGAGCAGTTCTTC. Translation: CASSTETSGRSYNEQFF.

The CDR3 DNA reads TGTGCCAGCAGAGGACAAAGCAATCAGCCCCAGCATTTT. Translated, it gives CASRGQSNQPQHF. This sequence joins TRBV2 and TRBJ1-5, with TRBD1 as a possible D gene (5 bases). Trimming removed 6 bases at V and 1 base at J, with 7 bases between. CDR3 size: 13 residues. The germline gives CDR1 SNHLY, CDR2 FYNNEI.

This rearrangement joins TRBV28 to TRBJ2-1, with TRBD2 matching over 9 bases. The CDR3 has 13 residues. The V gene end was trimmed by 8 bases and the J gene end by 5 bases; junction bases not matched to a gene: 4. CDR1 MDHEN and CDR2 SYDVKM come from the germline V gene. Written as DNA, the CDR3 is TGTGCCAGCTTGGGACTAGCTAACAATGAGCAGTTCTTC. This encodes CASLGLANNEQFF.

The gene calls are TRBV5-4 and TRBJ2-3; tentative D call: TRBD1 (6 bases). Germline V gene sequence: CDR1 SGHNT, CDR2 YYREEE (reference sequence). The ends were cut back, 4 bases at V and 1 base at J, with 13 bases in the middle. CDR3 length: 15 amino acids. The CDR3 nucleotides are TGTGCCAGCAGCCCCCAGGGGAGCGGCACAGATACGCAGTATTTT. It specifies CASSPQGSGTDTQYF. Combining the CDR3 with reference TRBV5-4 and TRBJ2-3 gives the whole variable domain ETGVTQSPTHLIKTRGQQVTLRCSSQSGHNTVSWYQQALGQGPQFIFQYYREEENGRGNFPPRFSGLQFPNYSSELNVNALELDDSALYLCASSPQGSGTDTQYFGPGTRLTVL.

The V gene is TRBV27, the J gene TRBJ2-5; TRBD1 aligns across 8 bases. The V gene's germline CDR1 is MNHEY and CDR2 SMNVEV (reference sequence). The V and J ends lost 5 bases and 5 bases, in that order; junction bases with no gene match: 7. CDR3 length equals 14 residues. The CDR3 sequence is CASSPDRVHETQYF. The DNA for the CDR3 is TGTGCCAGCAGTCCGGACAGGGTCCACGAGACCCAGTACTTC.

This clone was recorded a few times. This chain links TRBV28 with TRBJ2-1, with 7 bases identical to TRBD1. The CDR3 spans 14 residues. Unmatched junction bases numbered 5, after V lost 4 bases and J lost 5 bases. The germline gives CDR1 MDHEN, CDR2 SYDVKM. The CDR3 sequence is CASSSGGQNNEQFF. CDR3 DNA sequence: TGTGCCAGCAGTTCTGGGGGACAGAACAATGAGCAGTTCTTC.

The chain recombines TRBV7-2 with TRBJ1-4; no clear D. The germline V gene has CDR1 SGHTA and CDR2 FQGNSA. The CDR3 covers 13 residues. The V gene lost 3 bases and the J gene lost 8 bases, with 10 bases spanning the gap. This CDR3 is CASSFGAREKLFF. CDR3 nucleotide sequence: TGTGCCAGCAGCTTTGGTGCTAGGGAAAAACTGTTTTTT.

The J gene is TRBJ1-4, the V gene TRBV27; D gene uncertain. V lost 0 bases, J lost 8 bases, and 13 bases lay in between. The CDR3 sequence is 15 residues long. The germline V gene encodes CDR1 MNHEY and CDR2 SMNVEV (reference sequence). CDR3 coding DNA: TGTGCCAGCAGTTTATCTAATGGCCAGGAAGAAAAACTGTTTTTT. It translates to CASSLSNGQEEKLFF.

V usage is TRBV4-3 and J usage is TRBJ2-7, with 8 bases identical to TRBD1. The V gene end was trimmed by 2 bases and the J gene end by 3 bases; junction bases not matched to a gene: 3. The CDR3 extends over 14 amino acids. Germline assignment: CDR1 LGHNA and CDR2 YSLEER. In DNA form, the CDR3 reads TGCGCCAGCAGCCAACTACAGGGGGGCTACGAGCAGTACTTC. Its translation is CASSQLQGGYEQYF.

This clone was counted only a few times. V is TRBV28 and J is TRBJ2-5, with D unclear. V lost 3 bases, J lost 0 bases, and 11 bases lay in between. CDR3 size: 15 residues. CDR1 and CDR2 from the germline V gene are MDHEN and SYDVKM. The CDR3 sequence is CASSFGKDYQETQYF. In nucleotides, the CDR3 is TGTGCCAGCAGTTTCGGTAAAGACTACCAAGAGACCCAGTACTTC.

The chain employs TRBV10-1 and TRBJ2-2, with TRBD1 identical over 7 bases. CDR3 length equals 16 residues. Germline CDR1 is WNHNN and CDR2 is SYGVQD (reference sequence). V trimming: 3 bases; J trimming: 6 bases; junction bases outside the gene matches: 10. The CDR3 DNA reads TGCGCCAGCAGTGACCCGAGGGGGCTCGGCGCCGGGGAGCTGTTTTTT. This codes for CASSDPRGLGAGELFF.

CDR3: CASSAYEQYF. The CDR3 region has the DNA TGTGCCAGCAGTGCCTACGAGCAGTACTTC. V and J are TRBV2 and TRBJ2-7; D not resolved. Per germline, CDR1 SNHLY and CDR2 FYNNEI. This CDR3 is built from 10 residues. Trimming left V 4 bases short and J 2 bases short, with 0 bases between.

The chain combines TRBV29-1 with TRBJ2-3; the match to TRBD1 covers 7 bases. There are 14 residues in the CDR3. CDR1 SQVTM and CDR2 ANQGSEA come from the germline V gene. Losses at the gene ends were 7 bases for V and 3 bases for J; bases not matched to a gene: 10. The CDR3 region has the DNA TGCAGCGCTGATGACAGGGTTGGAACAGATACGCAGTATTTT. It yields the protein CSADDRVGTDTQYF.

This clone was detected a few times. The chain links TRBV3-1 (or the pseudogene TRBV3-2) to TRBJ1-6; D is perhaps TRBD1 (6 bases). The CDR3 is made up of 14 amino acids. The germline V gene encodes CDR1 LGHDT and CDR2 YNNKEL (reference sequence). V shed 3 bases and J shed 5 bases, with 8 bases lying between them. CDR3 in amino acids: CASSQGANNSPLHF. CDR3 coding DNA: TGTGCCAGCAGCCAGGGGGCAAATAATTCACCCCTCCACTTT.

The chain uses TRBV19 and TRBJ2-3, with 14 nucleotides matching TRBD2. The CDR3 consists of 20 residues. Trimming cost V 6 bases and J 0 bases; bases outside gene matches: 14. Germline CDR1 reads LNHDA; CDR2 reads SQIVND (reference sequence). CDR3 DNA sequence: TGTGCCAGTAGGCCCCCGGGACTAGCGGGGGTTTTATCTAGCACAGATACGCAGTATTTT. It yields the protein CASRPPGLAGVLSSTDTQYF.

This sequence joins TRBV3-1 (or the pseudogene TRBV3-2) and TRBJ2-1, with 10 bases identical to TRBD2. The CDR3 loop spans 15 amino acids. Trimming removed 5 bases from V and 6 bases from J; junction bases left unmatched: 7. Germline V lookup: CDR1 LGHDT, CDR2 YNNKEL (reference sequence). The CDR3 sequence is CASSASGGGLNEQFF. DNA for the CDR3: TGTGCCAGCAGCGCTAGCGGGGGAGGGCTCAATGAGCAGTTCTTC.

CDR3 loop: CASSLGGSISTEAFF. CDR3 in DNA: TGTGCCAGCAGCTTAGGCGGTTCAATAAGCACTGAAGCTTTCTTT. V usage is TRBV11-2 and J usage is TRBJ1-1; D ambiguous. Trimming stripped 1 base from V and 4 bases from J, with 13 bases between. CDR1 and CDR2 (germline): SGHAT, FQNNGV. The CDR3 sequence is 15 residues long.

This chain joins TRBV6-5 and TRBJ2-5; perhaps TRBD1 as D (6 bases). The V and J ends lost 6 bases and 5 bases respectively, with 16 bases between them. This CDR3 has 14 amino acids. CDR1 is MNHEY, CDR2 SVGAGI, per germline. The CDR3 region is CASSADRTRETQYF. For the CDR3, the DNA is TGTGCCAGCAGCGCCGACAGGACAAGGGAGACCCAGTACTTC.

The CDR3 nucleotides read TGTGCCAGCAGTTTAGGGACAGGGGGCGCGGGGACTGAAGCTTTCTTT. This encodes CASSLGTGGAGTEAFF. The chain links TRBV27 to TRBJ1-1; 12 bases fit TRBD1. The CDR3 consists of 16 residues. V lost 2 bases and J lost 5; bases outside the gene matches: 6. The V gene's germline CDR1 is MNHEY and CDR2 SMNVEV (reference sequence).

This chain uses TRBV5-6 with TRBJ2-1; 7 nucleotides align to TRBD1. Germline CDR1 SGHDT, CDR2 YYEEEE. V lost 4 bases and J lost 6; bases outside the gene matches: 4. This CDR3 spans 13 amino acids. CDR3 DNA sequence: TGTGCCAGCAGCACCGGGACAGCCAATGAGCAGTTCTTC. As protein: CASSTGTANEQFF.

The chain carries TRBV7-9 and TRBJ2-7; TRBD1 matches at 8 bases. The germline CDR1 and CDR2 sequences are SEHNR and FQNEAQ (reference sequence). The V segment lost 3 bases and the J segment 6 bases; nucleotides outside the gene matches: 4. There are 13 residues in the CDR3. In nucleotides, the CDR3 is TGTGCCAGCAGCTTGCGACAGGGGACCGAGCAGTACTTC. Translated: CASSLRQGTEQYF.

The chain combines TRBV3-1 (or the pseudogene TRBV3-2) with TRBJ2-3; D not certain. This CDR3 is built from 11 residues. Germline assignment: CDR1 LGHDT and CDR2 YNNKEL (reference sequence). V lost 8 bases, J lost 4 bases, and 7 bases lay in between. This CDR3 reads CASLGPDTQYF. The CDR3 coding sequence is TGTGCCAGCTTAGGTCCAGATACGCAGTATTTT.

V usage is TRBV6-2 or TRBV6-3 and J usage is TRBJ2-7; 12 bases align to TRBD2. Looked up from germline, CDR1 is MNHEY and CDR2 is SVGEGT. Trimming took 5 bases from V and 2 from J; bases not matched to a gene: 7. The CDR3 is 16 amino acids. The CDR3: CASSPTSGGSTYEQYF. DNA of the CDR3: TGTGCCAGCAGTCCCACTAGCGGGGGGTCAACCTACGAGCAGTACTTC.

This chain connects TRBV28 to TRBJ1-5; the D is unclear. CDR1 MDHEN and CDR2 SYDVKM come from the germline V gene. This CDR3 contains 15 residues. Trimming removed 3 bases at V and 5 bases at J, with 14 bases between. The CDR3 here is CASSFEFRQDQPQHF. CDR3 in DNA: TGTGCCAGCAGTTTTGAGTTTCGGCAAGATCAGCCCCAGCATTTT. The entire variable domain, with the rest obtained from reference TRBV28 and TRBJ1-5, is as follows: DVKVTQSSRYLVKRTGEKVFLECVQDMDHENMFWYRQDPGLGLRLIYFSYDVKMKEKGDIPEGYSVSREKKERFSLILESASTNQTSMYLCASSFEFRQDQPQHFGDGTRLSIL.

V gene TRBV5-4 combines with J gene TRBJ1-3; D perhaps matches TRBD1 (5 bases). Germline CDR1 and CDR2: SGHNT and YYREEE (reference sequence). CDR3 size: 12 residues. V was pared by 6 bases and J by 1 base, with 5 bases between. The chain's CDR3 is CASKGSGNTIYF. As DNA, the CDR3 is TGTGCCAGCAAGGGGTCTGGAAACACCATATATTTT.

This chain connects TRBV2 to TRBJ2-3, with a weak D call TRBD2 (5 bases). This CDR3 has 15 amino acids. The germline V gene has CDR1 SNHLY and CDR2 FYNNEI. V lost 3 bases to trimming and J lost 4 bases, with 14 bases between them. The CDR3, as DNA: TGTGCCAGCAGTGATCCGGGGTTGGTGGCAGATACGCAGTATTTT. Its protein product is CASSDPGLVADTQYF.

The chain is built from TRBV19 and TRBJ1-1; D not certain. Germline V CDR1 and CDR2: LNHDA, SQIVND (reference sequence). V lost 7 bases and J 0 bases, leaving 15 bases between the germline ends. The CDR3 is 15 residues long. CDR3: CASTTTGRMNTEAFF. The CDR3 DNA reads as TGTGCCAGTACTACCACTGGACGGATGAACACTGAAGCTTTCTTT. The full variable domain, completed using reference TRBV19 and TRBJ1-1, is DGGITQSPKYLFRKEGQNVTLSCEQNLNHDAMYWYRQDPGQGLRLIYYSQIVNDFQKGDIAEGYSVSREKKESFPLTVTSAQKNPTAFYLCASTTTGRMNTEAFFGQGTRLTVV.